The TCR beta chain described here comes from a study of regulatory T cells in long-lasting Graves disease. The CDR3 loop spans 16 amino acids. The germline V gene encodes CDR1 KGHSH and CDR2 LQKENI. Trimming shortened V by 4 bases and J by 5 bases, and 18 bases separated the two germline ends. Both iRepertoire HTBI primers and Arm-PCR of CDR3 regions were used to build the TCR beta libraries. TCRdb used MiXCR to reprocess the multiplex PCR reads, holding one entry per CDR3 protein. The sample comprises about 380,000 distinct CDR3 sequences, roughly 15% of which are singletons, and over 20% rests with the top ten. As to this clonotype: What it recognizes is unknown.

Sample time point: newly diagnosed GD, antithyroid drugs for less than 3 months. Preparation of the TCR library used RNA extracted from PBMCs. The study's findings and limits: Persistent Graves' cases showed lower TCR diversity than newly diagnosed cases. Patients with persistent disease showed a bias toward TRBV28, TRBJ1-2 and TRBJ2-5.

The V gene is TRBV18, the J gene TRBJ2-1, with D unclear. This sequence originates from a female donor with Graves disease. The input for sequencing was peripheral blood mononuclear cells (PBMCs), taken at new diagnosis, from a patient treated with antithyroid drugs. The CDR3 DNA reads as TGTGCCAGCTCACTATTCCCTGGCGGAGCTCACAATGAGCAGTTCTTC. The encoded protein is CASSLFPGGAHNEQFF.